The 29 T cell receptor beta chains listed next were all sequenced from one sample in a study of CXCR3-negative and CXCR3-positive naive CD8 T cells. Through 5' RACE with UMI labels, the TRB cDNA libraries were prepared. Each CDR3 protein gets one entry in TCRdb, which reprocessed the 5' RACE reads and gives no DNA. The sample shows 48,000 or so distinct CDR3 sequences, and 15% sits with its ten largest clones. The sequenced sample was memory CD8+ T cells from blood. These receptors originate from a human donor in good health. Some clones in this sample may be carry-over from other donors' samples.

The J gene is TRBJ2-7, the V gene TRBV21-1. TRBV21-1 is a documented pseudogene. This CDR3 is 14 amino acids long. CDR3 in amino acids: CASNTEKQGYEQYF.

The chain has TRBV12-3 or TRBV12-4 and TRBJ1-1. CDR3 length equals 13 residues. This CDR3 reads CASTLDPNTEAFF.

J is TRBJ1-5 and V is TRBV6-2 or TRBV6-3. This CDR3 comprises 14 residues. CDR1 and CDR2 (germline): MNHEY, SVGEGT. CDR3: CASSYSTESQPQHF.

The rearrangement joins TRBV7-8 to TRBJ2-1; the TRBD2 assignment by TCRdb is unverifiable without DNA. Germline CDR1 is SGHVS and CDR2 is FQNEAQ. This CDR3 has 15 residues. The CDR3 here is CASIPLLGYYNEQFF.

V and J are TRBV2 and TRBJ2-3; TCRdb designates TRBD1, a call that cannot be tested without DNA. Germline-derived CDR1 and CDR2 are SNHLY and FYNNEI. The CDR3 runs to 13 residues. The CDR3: CASSVGRTDTQYF.

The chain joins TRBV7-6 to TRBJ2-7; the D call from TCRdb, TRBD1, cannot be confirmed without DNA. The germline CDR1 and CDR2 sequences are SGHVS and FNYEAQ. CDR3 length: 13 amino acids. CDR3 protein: CASRQGQSYEQYF.

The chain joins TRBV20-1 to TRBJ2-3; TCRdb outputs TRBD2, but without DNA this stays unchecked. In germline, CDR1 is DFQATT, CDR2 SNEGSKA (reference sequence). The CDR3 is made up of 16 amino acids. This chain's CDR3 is CSARDREGDGADTQYF.

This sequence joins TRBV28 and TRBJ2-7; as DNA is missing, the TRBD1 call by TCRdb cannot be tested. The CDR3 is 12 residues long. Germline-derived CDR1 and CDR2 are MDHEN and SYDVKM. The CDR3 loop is CASSLTGNEQYF.

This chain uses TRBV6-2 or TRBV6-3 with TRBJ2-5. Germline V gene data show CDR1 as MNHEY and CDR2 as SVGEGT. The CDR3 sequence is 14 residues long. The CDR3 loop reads CASSYGTGPETQYF.

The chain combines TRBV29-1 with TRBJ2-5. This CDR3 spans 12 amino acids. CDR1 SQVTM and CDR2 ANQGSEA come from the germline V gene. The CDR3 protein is CSVQWTGEPQYF.

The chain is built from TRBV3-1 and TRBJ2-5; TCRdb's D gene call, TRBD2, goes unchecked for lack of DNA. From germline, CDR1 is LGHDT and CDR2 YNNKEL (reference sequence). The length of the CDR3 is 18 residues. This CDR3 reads CASSQGPKRLAGEETQYF.

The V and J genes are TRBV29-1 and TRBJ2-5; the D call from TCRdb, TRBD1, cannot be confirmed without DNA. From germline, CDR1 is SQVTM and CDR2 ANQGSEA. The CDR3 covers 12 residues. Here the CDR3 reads CSGPGSDETQYF. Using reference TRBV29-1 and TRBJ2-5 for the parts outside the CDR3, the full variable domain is SAVISQKPSRDICQRGTSLTIQCQVDSQVTMMFWYRQQPGQSLTLIATANQGSEATYESGFVIDKFPISRPNLTFSTLTVSNMSPEDSSIYLCSGPGSDETQYFGPGTRLLVL.

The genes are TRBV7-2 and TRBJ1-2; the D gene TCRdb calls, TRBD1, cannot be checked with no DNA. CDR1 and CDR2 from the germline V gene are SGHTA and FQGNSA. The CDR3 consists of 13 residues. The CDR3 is CASTPRIICGYTF.

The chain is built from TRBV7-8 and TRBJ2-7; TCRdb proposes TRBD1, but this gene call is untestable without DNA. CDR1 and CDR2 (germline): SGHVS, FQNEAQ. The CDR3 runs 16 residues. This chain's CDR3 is CASSFTGTDNTYEQYF.

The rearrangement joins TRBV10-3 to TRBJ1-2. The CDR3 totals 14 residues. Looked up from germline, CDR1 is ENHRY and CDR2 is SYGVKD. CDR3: CAISRRRGRYGYTF.

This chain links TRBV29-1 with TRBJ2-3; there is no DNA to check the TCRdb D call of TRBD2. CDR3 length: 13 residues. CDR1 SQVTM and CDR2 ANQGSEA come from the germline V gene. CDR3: CSVVRTLTDTQYF.

CDR3 protein: CASSRQVGTGNTIYF. This chain links TRBV12-3 or TRBV12-4 with TRBJ1-3. This CDR3 comprises 15 residues.

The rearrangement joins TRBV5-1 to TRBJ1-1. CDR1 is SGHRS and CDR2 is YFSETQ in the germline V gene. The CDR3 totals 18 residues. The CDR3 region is CASSLAIRGRDDDTEAFF. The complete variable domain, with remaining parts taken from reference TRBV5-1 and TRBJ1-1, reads KAGVTQTPRYLIKTRGQQVTLSCSPISGHRSVSWYQQTPGQGLQFLFEYFSETQRNKGNFPGRFSGRQFSNSRSEMNVSTLELGDSALYLCASSLAIRGRDDDTEAFFGQGTRLTVV.

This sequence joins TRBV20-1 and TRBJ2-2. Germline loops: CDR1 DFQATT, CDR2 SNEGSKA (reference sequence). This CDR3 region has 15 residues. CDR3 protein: CSAPLDSQAVGELFF.

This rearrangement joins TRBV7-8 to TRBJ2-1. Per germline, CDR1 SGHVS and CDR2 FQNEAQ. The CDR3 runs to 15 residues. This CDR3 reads CASSPRQGPYNEQFF.

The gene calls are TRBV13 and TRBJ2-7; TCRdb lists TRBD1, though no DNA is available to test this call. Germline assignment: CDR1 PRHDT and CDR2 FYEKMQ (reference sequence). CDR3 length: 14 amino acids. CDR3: CASSGAPLRDEQYF.

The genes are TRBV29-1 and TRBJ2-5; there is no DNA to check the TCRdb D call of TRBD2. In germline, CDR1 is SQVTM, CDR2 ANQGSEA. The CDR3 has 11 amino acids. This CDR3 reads CSVWTEETQYF.

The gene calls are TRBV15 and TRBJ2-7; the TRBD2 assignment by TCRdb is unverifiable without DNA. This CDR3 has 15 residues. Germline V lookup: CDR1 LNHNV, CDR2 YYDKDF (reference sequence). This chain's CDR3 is CATSRELAGGDEQYF.

The CDR3 sequence: CASGLGGQGNTGELFF. This chain links TRBV12-5 with TRBJ2-2; checking the TCRdb D call of TRBD1 is not possible without DNA. CDR3 length equals 16 residues. Germline CDR1 is LGHNT and CDR2 is FRNRAP.

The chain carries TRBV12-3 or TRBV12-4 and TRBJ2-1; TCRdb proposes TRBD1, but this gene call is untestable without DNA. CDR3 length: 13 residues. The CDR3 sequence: CASSLLGPDEQFF.

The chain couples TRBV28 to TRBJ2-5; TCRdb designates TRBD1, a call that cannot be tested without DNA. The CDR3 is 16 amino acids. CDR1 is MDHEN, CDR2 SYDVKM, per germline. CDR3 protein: CASSFTQTGIQETQYF.

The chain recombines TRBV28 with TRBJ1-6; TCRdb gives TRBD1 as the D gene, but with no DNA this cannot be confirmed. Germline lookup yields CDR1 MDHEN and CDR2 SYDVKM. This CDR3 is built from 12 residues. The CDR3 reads CASSSDREALHF. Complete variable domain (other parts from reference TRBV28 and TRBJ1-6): DVKVTQSSRYLVKRTGEKVFLECVQDMDHENMFWYRQDPGLGLRLIYFSYDVKMKEKGDIPEGYSVSREKKERFSLILESASTNQTSMYLCASSSDREALHFGNGTRLTVT.

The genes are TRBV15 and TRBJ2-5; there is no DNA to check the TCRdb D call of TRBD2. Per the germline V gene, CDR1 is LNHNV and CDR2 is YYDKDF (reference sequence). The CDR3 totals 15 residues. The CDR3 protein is CATRTAREIGETQYF.

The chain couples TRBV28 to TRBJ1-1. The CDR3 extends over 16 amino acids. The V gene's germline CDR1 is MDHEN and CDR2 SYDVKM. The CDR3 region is CASRPSLQVSNTEAFF.